Sequencing of this T cell receptor (beta chain) was carried out in a study of siplizumab effects on memory and regulatory T cells. Findings of the study overall: Greater diversity than memory cells seemed evident in naive T cells, which also appeared to be major alloresponse contributors. Unstimulated subsets were the mapping target of only a minor fraction of alloreactive clones. Confirmatory evidence of suppressive function in proliferating siplizumab-culture Tregs was not obtained.

A word on this clone: What it binds is not known.

Some clones are missing from TCRdb's copy, which holds only in-frame ones; the method was immunoSEQ multiplex PCR. This table has around 100,000 clones, 91% appearing once. Germline V gene sequence: CDR1 SGHTS, CDR2 YDEGEE. The CDR3 extends over 16 amino acids. Trimming cost V 0 bases and J 4 bases; bases outside gene matches: 5. This clonotype was sampled from a human donor in good health. Some clones in this sample may be carry-over from other donors' samples. The rearrangement uses TRBV5-8 and TRBJ1-2; 11 bases are shared with TRBD1. Sequencing input: CD4+ T cells sorted from blood. The CDR3 nucleotides are TGTGCCAGCAGCTTGGGGACAGGGGGCTCTGGCTATGGCTACACCTTC. Its translation: CASSLGTGGSGYGYTF. The full variable domain, completed using reference TRBV5-8 and TRBJ1-2, is EAGVTQSPTHLIKTRGQQATLRCSPISGHTSVYWYQQALGLGLQFLLWYDEGEERNRGNFPPRFSGRQFPNYSSELNVNALELEDSALYLCASSLGTGGSGYGYTFGSGTRLTVV.